This T cell receptor (beta chain) was sequenced in a study of blood T cell repertoires in COVID-19. Whole-study context: Spain, Italy and the United States supplied samples that represented acute and convalescent COVID-19. The analysed material was cDNA or gDNA that came from T cells, B-cell-depleted T cells, or PBMCs.

Authors' methods: Amplification of reference gene primers was used by the study to estimate nucleated cell counts. Using immunoSEQ multiplex PCR, the repertoire was profiled, and TCRdb retains in-frame clones only, with some absent. D and trimming come from the DNA, and the V and J calls and clone size come from that table. The table lists roughly 25,000 clones, over 75% of them singletons. Per germline, CDR1 KGHDR and CDR2 SFDVKD. Losses at the gene ends were 4 bases for V and 6 bases for J; bases not matched to a gene: 3. This CDR3 region has 15 residues. The V call is TRBV24-1, the J call TRBJ2-1, with 12 bases lining up with TRBD2. Sequencing was performed on peripheral blood. The receptor was derived from a woman of 80 years or more with acute or convalescent COVID-19. This chain's CDR3 is CATSELAGGFNEQFF. In DNA, the CDR3 is TGTGCCACCAGTGAACTAGCGGGAGGTTTCAATGAGCAGTTCTTC.